The rows below give T cell receptor beta chains drawn from one sample of a study of T cells in Graves' hyperthyroidism and ophthalmopathy. Using its own MiXCR run on the multiplex PCR reads, TCRdb lists one record per CDR3 protein. The table records approximately 600,000 distinct CDR3 sequences, roughly 14% of them present only once. Source material: blood. Every receptor here comes from a woman aged 35 to 49 with Graves' ophthalmopathy. Both conserved end residues are part of each CDR3. D genes are given only for firm matches. For some rows the clone size is stated as once, few or many, or as a class when expanded; others skip it.

D gene: NA; V gene: TRBV12-3/TRBV12-4; clone size: many; J gene: TRBJ2-7; CDR3 DNA: TGTGCCAGCAGTTATCGCCCCCTCGACTACGAGCAGTACTTC; CDR3 protein: CASSYRPLDYEQYF
D gene: TRBD2; V gene: TRBV9; clone size: many; J gene: TRBJ2-2; CDR3 DNA: TGTGCCAGCAGCATCACTAGCGGGAGGCCCGGGGAGCTGTTTTTT; CDR3 protein: CASSITSGRPGELFF
D gene: TRBD2; V gene: TRBV11-1; clone size: many; J gene: TRBJ2-7; CDR3 DNA: TGTGCCAGCAGCTGGGGACTAGCGGGACCATTCTACGAGCAGTACTTC; CDR3 protein: CASSWGLAGPFYEQYF
D gene: NA; V gene: TRBV12-3/TRBV12-4; clone size: many; J gene: TRBJ1-2; CDR3 DNA: TGTGCCAGCAGTTTAAGGCCGGGGGTAGATGGCTACACCTTC; CDR3 protein: CASSLRPGVDGYTF
D gene: TRBD2; V gene: TRBV25-1; clone size: few; J gene: TRBJ2-3; CDR3 DNA: TGTGCCAGCAGTTCCCCCGGGACTAGCAGCACAGATACGCAGTATTTT; CDR3 protein: CASSSPGTSSTDTQYF
D gene: NA; V gene: TRBV20-1; clone size: many; J gene: TRBJ2-7; CDR3 DNA: TGCAGTGCTAGACTCGGGCAGGGCTATTCCTACGAGCAGTACTTC; CDR3 protein: CSARLGQGYSYEQYF
D gene: TRBD1; V gene: TRBV20-1; clone size: many; J gene: TRBJ2-7; CDR3 DNA: TGCAGTGCTAGAGCTGGAGTCAGGGGGCTCGAGCAGTACTTC; CDR3 protein: CSARAGVRGLEQYF
D gene: NA; V gene: TRBV7-2; clone size: many; J gene: TRBJ2-2; CDR3 DNA: TGTGCCAGCAGAAAAGGAGGGGGGGCCGGGGAGCTGTTTTTT; CDR3 protein: CASRKGGGAGELFF
D gene: TRBD1; V gene: TRBV7-2; clone size: many; J gene: TRBJ1-2; CDR3 DNA: TGTGCCAGCAGCGCCTTACAGGGGTCCTATGGCTACACCTTC; CDR3 protein: CASSALQGSYGYTF
D gene: NA; V gene: TRBV6-5; clone size: NA; J gene: TRBJ2-5; CDR3 DNA: TGTGCCAGCAGTTCCACTAGTCCCTCCGAGACCCAGTACTTC; CDR3 protein: CASSSTSPSETQYF
D gene: TRBD1; V gene: TRBV28; clone size: few; J gene: TRBJ1-2; CDR3 DNA: TGTGCCAGCAGCGGACAGGGTAAACGGGGCTACACCTTC; CDR3 protein: CASSGQGKRGYTF
D gene: TRBD2; V gene: TRBV12-3/TRBV12-4; clone size: many; J gene: TRBJ2-2; CDR3 DNA: TGTGCCAGCAGTTTGACTAGCGGGTTCACCGGGGAGCTGTTTTTT; CDR3 protein: CASSLTSGFTGELFF
D gene: NA; V gene: TRBV27; clone size: few; J gene: TRBJ2-7; CDR3 DNA: TGTGCCAGCAGTTTAAGGGGGGCCGCCCCGAGCGAGCAGTACTTC; CDR3 protein: CASSLRGAAPSEQYF
D gene: NA; V gene: TRBV6-2/TRBV6-3; clone size: many; J gene: TRBJ2-2; CDR3 DNA: TGTGCCAGCAGTTACCTTGCAGGGGCCGCCGGGGAGCTGTTTTTT; CDR3 protein: CASSYLAGAAGELFF
D gene: TRBD2; V gene: TRBV9; clone size: NA; J gene: TRBJ2-1; CDR3 DNA: TGTGCCAGCAGCGTTGGACTAGCGGGGTCCTACAATGAGCAGTTCTTC; CDR3 protein: CASSVGLAGSYNEQFF
D gene: NA; V gene: TRBV12-3/TRBV12-4; clone size: few; J gene: TRBJ1-6; CDR3 DNA: TGTGCCAGCAGTTTCCCCTCAAAGGGTTCACCCCTCCACTTT; CDR3 protein: CASSFPSKGSPLHF
D gene: TRBD1; V gene: TRBV11-3; clone size: NA; J gene: TRBJ2-7; CDR3 DNA: TGTGCCAGCAGCGATGGACAGGACGTCTACGAGCAGTACTTC; CDR3 protein: CASSDGQDVYEQYF
D gene: TRBD1; V gene: TRBV7-9; clone size: NA; J gene: TRBJ2-5; CDR3 DNA: TGTGCCACCCAGACCCTCGAGGACAGGGGGGAGACCCAGTACTTC; CDR3 protein: CATQTLEDRGETQYF